This T cell receptor (beta chain) was captured by sequencing in a study of OX40 agonist ivuxolimab in advanced cancers. Study details: Head and neck, renal cell, melanoma or hepatocellular carcinoma were the cancers that dose-escalation patients had.

Sequencing used immunoSEQ multiplex PCR; TCRdb keeps in-frame clones, though not all of them. The repertoire holds some 85,000 clones, with 91% as singletons. CDR3 size: 20 residues. Germline values: CDR1 MNHNS, CDR2 SASEGT. Trimming at V came to 2 bases and at J to 4 bases, leaving 21 bases not matched to a gene. For this clone: Its cognate antigen is unknown.

Findings and caveats of the study: Some nonresponders also had low normalized T-cell clonal expansion.

The source material was CD4+ or CD8+ T cells sorted from blood, sampled in a trial of the OX40 agonist ivuxolimab. The chain couples TRBV6-1 to TRBJ2-7; 9 bases are a match to TRBD1. The TCR was taken from an adult with an advanced solid tumor such as melanoma, head and neck, liver or kidney cancer. The CDR3 coding sequence is TGTGCCAGCAGTGAATGGGAAGGGGACAGGGCGATTCTACTAAATTACGAGCAGTACTTC. Residues: CASSEWEGDRAILLNYEQYF.